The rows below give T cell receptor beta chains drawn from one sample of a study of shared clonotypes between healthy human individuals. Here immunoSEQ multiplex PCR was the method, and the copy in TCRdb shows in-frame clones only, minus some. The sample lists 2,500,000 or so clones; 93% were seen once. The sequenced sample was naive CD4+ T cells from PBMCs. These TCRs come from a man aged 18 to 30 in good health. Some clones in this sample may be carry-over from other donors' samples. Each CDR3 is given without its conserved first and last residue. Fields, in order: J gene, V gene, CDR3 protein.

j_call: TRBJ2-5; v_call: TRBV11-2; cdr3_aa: ASSLFAKVGDGTQY
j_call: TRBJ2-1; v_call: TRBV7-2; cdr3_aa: ASSSSGRSWDNEQF
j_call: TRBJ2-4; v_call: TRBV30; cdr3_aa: AWSRGWAKNIQY
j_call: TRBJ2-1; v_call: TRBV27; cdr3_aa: ASRTIAGTYNEQF
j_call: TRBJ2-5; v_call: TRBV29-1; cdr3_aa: SVGGRQTETQY
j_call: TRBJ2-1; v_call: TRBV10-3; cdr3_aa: AISGATGGSPYNEQF
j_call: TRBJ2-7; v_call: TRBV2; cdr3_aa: ASRGQGSVQY
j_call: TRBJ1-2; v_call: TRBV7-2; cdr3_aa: ASSLTGGYGYT
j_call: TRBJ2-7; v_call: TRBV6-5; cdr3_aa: ASSYRERNEQY
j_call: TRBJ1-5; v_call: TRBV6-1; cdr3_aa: ASSEALTSSNQPQH
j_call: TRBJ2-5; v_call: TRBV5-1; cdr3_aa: ASSTDSFGETQY
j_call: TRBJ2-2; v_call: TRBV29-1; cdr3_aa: SVRTGTNTGELF
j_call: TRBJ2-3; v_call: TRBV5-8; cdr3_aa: ASSAGQSSADTQY
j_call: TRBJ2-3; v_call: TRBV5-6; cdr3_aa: ASSHQKAGSRVPTQY
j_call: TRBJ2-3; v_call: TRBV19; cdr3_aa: ASSMDRFSTDTQY
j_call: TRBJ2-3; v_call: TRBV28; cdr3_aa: ASSFRGRRSTDTQY
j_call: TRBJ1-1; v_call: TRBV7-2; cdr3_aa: ASSPGTDNTEAF
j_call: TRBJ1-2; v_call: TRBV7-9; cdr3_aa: ASSSDRTRNYGYT
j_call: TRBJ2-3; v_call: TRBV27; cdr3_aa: ASSLTGAVLADTQY
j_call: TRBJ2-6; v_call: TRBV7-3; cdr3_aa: ASSLRRDSGANVLT
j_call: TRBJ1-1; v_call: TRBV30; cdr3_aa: AWSVLESEAF
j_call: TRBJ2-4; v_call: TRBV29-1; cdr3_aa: SVVAPQNIQY
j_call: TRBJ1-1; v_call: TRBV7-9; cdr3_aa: ASSSTGGNTEAF
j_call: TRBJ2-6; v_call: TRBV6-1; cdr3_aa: ASRGTGAGET
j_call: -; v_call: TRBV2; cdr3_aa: ASSPGGAGEQY
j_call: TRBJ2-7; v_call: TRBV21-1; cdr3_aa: ASSYRGPLSYEQY
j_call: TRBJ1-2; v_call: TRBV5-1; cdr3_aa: ASSHNGGRGDGYT
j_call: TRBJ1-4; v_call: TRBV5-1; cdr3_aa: ASSLERGPVEKLF
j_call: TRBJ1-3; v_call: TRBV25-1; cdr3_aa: ASSEGVNTIY
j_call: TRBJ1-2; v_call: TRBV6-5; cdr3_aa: ASSSLTGEYGYT
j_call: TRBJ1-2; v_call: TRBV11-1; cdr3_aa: ASSFGGPGDGYT
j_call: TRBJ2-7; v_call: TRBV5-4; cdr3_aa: ASSSTSGRISYEQY
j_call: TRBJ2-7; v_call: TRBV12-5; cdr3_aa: ASGLTIEGEQY
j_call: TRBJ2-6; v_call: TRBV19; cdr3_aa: ASSIVDSGANVLT
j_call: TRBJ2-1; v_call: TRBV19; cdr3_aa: ASSNGATYNEQF
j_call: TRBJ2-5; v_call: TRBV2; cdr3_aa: ASSSPVRETQY
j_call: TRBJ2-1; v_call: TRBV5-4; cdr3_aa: ASSSGQGTGANEQF
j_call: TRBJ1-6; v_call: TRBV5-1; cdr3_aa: ASRGTDNSPLH
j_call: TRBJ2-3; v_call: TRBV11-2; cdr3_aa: ASSLIFGDTQY
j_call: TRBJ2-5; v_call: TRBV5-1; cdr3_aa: ASSSPDGDQETQY
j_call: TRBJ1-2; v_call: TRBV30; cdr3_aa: AWNSVLDGYT
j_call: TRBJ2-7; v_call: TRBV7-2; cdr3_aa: ASSLVGTGAYEQY
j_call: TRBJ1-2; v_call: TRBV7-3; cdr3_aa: ASSFPTLTLRNPNYGYT
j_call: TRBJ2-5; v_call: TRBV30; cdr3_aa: AWMTGGQETQY
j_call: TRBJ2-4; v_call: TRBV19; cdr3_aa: ASSGGARAKNIQY
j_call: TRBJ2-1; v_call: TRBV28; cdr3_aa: ASKGGNTYNEQF
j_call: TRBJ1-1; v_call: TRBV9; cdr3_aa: ASSLGMGTEAF
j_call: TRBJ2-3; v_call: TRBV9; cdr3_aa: ASSAIFTDTQY
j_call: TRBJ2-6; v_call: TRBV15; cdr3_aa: ATSRLSGANVLT